This T cell receptor beta chain was identified in a study of radiotherapy plus CTLA-4 blockade in lung cancer. Looked up from germline, CDR1 is KGHSH and CDR2 is LQKENI. The CDR3 length is 13 residues. Between the trimmed V and J ends, which lost 2 bases and 6 bases, there was a span of 11 bases. Measured with immunoSEQ multiplex PCR; TCRdb has only the in-frame clones, and not every one. The table lists 50,000 to 65,000 clones, less than 85% of them singletons. Treatment of patients with chemo-refractory metastatic non-small-cell lung cancer consisted of focal radiation plus CTLA-4 blockade with ipilimumab.

The V and J genes are TRBV18 and TRBJ2-7, with no clear D. The sample here was peripheral blood, taken from a patient treated with radiotherapy plus ipilimumab. The receptor's source is a human donor with non-small cell lung cancer who had a complete response to radiotherapy plus ipilimumab. Here the CDR3 reads CASSPVRRGEQYF. The CDR3 coding sequence is TGTGCCAGCTCACCAGTGAGGCGTGGCGAGCAGTACTTC.